This T cell receptor beta chain is drawn from a study of OX40 agonist ivuxolimab in advanced cancers. The overall study: People who had prior anti-PD-1, anti-PD-L1 or anti-CTLA-4 therapy could take part, and approximately 43% had some.

V was clipped by 1 base and J by 1 base, with 10 bases between them. The CDR3 consists of 15 residues. CDR1 and CDR2 from the germline V gene are SGHTA and FQGNSA. Data came from immunoSEQ multiplex PCR; TCRdb stores just in-frame clones and leaves some out. This repertoire shows approximately 62,000 clones, 88% found once; its top ten account for roughly 5%. The TCR sequence derives from an adult with an advanced solid tumor such as melanoma, head and neck, liver or kidney cancer. The chain uses TRBV7-2 and TRBJ1-1; D might be TRBD1 (5 bases). The material was CD4+ or CD8+ T cells sorted from blood, obtained in a trial of the OX40 agonist ivuxolimab. CDR3 sequence: CASSLEAGRNTEAFF. CDR3 DNA: TGTGCCAGCAGCTTAGAGGCAGGGAGGAACACTGAAGCTTTCTTT. The variable domain in full, completed from reference TRBV7-2 and TRBJ1-1, reads GAGVSQSPSNKVTEKGKDVELRCDPISGHTALYWYRQSLGQGLEFLIYFQGNSAPDKSGLPSDRFSAERTGGSVSTLTIQRTQQEDSAVYLCASSLEAGRNTEAFFGQGTRLTVV.